This T cell receptor beta chain was sequenced during a study of STAT3 mutations in large granular lymphocyte leukemia. V dropped 2 bases and J dropped 4 bases, with 20 bases sitting between them. The CDR3 loop spans 17 amino acids. The germline V gene has CDR1 MGHDK and CDR2 SYGVNS. Study-wide results and caveats: Every T-cell large granular lymphocyte leukemia patient had at least one immunodominant TCR beta clonotype.

The table came from immunoSEQ multiplex PCR; TCRdb's copy has only in-frame clones and leaves some out. The table has tens of thousands of clones, over 75% seen once. With respect to this clone: Its matching antigen is unknown.

The clonotype comes from a human donor with T large granular lymphocyte leukemia. Some clones in this sample may be carry-over from other donors' samples. Sample: PBMCs. The rearrangement joins TRBV25-1 to TRBJ2-5, with no clear D. This CDR3 is CASSERRVDPLGETQYF. The CDR3 DNA reads as TGTGCCAGCAGTGAAAGACGTGTGGATCCCCTGGGAGAGACCCAGTACTTC.